This T cell receptor beta chain was profiled in a study of T cell clonotyping in hematopoietic cell transplantation. Points from the study as a whole: After transplant, recipient diversity fell while pathologically expanded clonotypes grew through day 180. Without cell sorting, CD4 versus CD8 contributions remain unresolved.

Produced via immunoSEQ multiplex PCR; TCRdb's table is partial and in-frame only. Among some 29,000 clones, 80% to 95% were seen once, and the ten largest hold roughly a tenth. V was clipped by 5 bases and J by 1 base, with 14 bases between them. Germline V gene sequence: CDR1 MNHEY, CDR2 SVGAGI. This CDR3 has 15 residues. In regard to this clone: Its target is not known.

This sequence originates from a female patient aged 45 to 65 who had an allogeneic stem cell transplant from a related donor, so the T cells may come from the graft donor. Some clones in this sample may be carry-over from other donors' samples. The V gene is TRBV6-5, the J gene TRBJ1-2, with D perhaps matching TRBD1 (5 bases). This sample comprised PBMCs, obtained 100 days after allogeneic stem cell transplant. The CDR3: CASSANLRGNYGYTF. The CDR3, as DNA: TGTGCCAGCAGTGCGAACTTGAGGGGTAACTATGGCTACACCTTC.